Listed below are T cell receptor beta chains from one sample, sequenced in a study of blood T cell repertoires in COVID-19. Some clones are missing from TCRdb's copy, which holds only in-frame ones; the method was immunoSEQ multiplex PCR. Among about 200,000 clones listed, about 85% were seen once. The sample taken for sequencing was peripheral blood. The receptor set was obtained from an elderly woman with acute or convalescent COVID-19. Each CDR3 is given with its conserved first and last residue. The order of the fields is CDR3 protein, CDR3 DNA, V gene, D gene, CDR3 length, J gene, clone size. The D gene is left open where the match is weak. Size is stated for part of the rows, as once, few or many counts, or as a class when the clone is expanded.

CDR3 protein: CAISGLVYEQFF
CDR3 DNA: TGTGCCATCAGTGGACTAGTCTATGAGCAGTTCTTC
V gene: TRBV10-3
D gene: -
CDR3 length: 12
J gene: TRBJ2-1
clone size: -

CDR3 protein: CASSLWQALNYGYTF
CDR3 DNA: TGTGCCAGCAGTTTATGGCAGGCACTTAACTATGGCTACACCTTC
V gene: TRBV28
D gene: -
CDR3 length: 15
J gene: TRBJ1-2
clone size: -

CDR3 protein: CASSLGSPGEKLFF
CDR3 DNA: TGCGCCAGCAGCTTAGGATCGCCGGGTGAAAAACTGTTTTTT
V gene: TRBV5-1
D gene: -
CDR3 length: 14
J gene: TRBJ1-4
clone size: once

CDR3 protein: CASRGGADFSNQPQHF
CDR3 DNA: TGTGCCAGCCGCGGTGGTGCCGACTTTAGCAATCAGCCCCAGCATTTT
V gene: TRBV7-8
D gene: -
CDR3 length: 16
J gene: TRBJ1-5
clone size: -

CDR3 protein: CASSFQEDTQYF
CDR3 DNA: TGTGCCAGCAGCTTTCAGGAAGATACGCAGTATTTT
V gene: TRBV5-4
D gene: -
CDR3 length: 12
J gene: TRBJ2-3
clone size: -

CDR3 protein: CASSQAGGPSYEQYF
CDR3 DNA: TGTGCCAGCAGCCAAGCGGGAGGGCCCTCCTACGAGCAGTACTTC
V gene: TRBV28
D gene: TRBD2
CDR3 length: 15
J gene: TRBJ2-7
clone size: -

CDR3 protein: CASSIPGQGIYEQFF
CDR3 DNA: TGTGCCAGCAGTATACCGGGACAGGGGATCTATGAGCAGTTCTTC
V gene: TRBV6-2/TRBV6-3
D gene: TRBD1
CDR3 length: 15
J gene: TRBJ2-1
clone size: -

CDR3 protein: CASSLSGTATYEQYF
CDR3 DNA: TGTGCCAGCAGTTTATCCGGGACAGCTACCTACGAGCAGTACTTC
V gene: TRBV27
D gene: TRBD1
CDR3 length: 15
J gene: TRBJ2-7
clone size: -

CDR3 protein: CASSLWQGSNEQYF
CDR3 DNA: TGCGCCAGCAGCTTGTGGCAGGGGTCTAACGAGCAGTACTTC
V gene: TRBV5-1
D gene: -
CDR3 length: 14
J gene: TRBJ2-7
clone size: once

CDR3 protein: CASRRGERNYGYTF
CDR3 DNA: TGTGCCAGCAGACGGGGAGAACGTAACTATGGCTACACCTTC
V gene: TRBV7-2
D gene: -
CDR3 length: 14
J gene: TRBJ1-2
clone size: -